The present entry profiles one TCR beta chain with its context. Original processing methods: Researchers report that nucleated cell counts were estimated from reference gene primer amplification. Libraries were prepared by immunoSEQ multiplex PCR; TCRdb keeps only in-frame clonotypes and omits some of them. V and J calls and clone size come straight from that table; D and trimming were deduced from the DNA. The table shows under 200,000 clones, with 70% to 90% occurring only once. Seattle cases were enrolled at active infection and followed longitudinally. This entry is derived from a study of blood T cell repertoires in COVID-19. Overall study: Researchers got acute and convalescent COVID-19 samples from the United States, Italy and Spain.

The CDR3 has 17 residues. The J segment lost 4 bases and the V segment lost 1 base, leaving 7 bases of the junction unmatched. Germline loops: CDR1 LGHDT, CDR2 YNNKEL (reference sequence). The source material was peripheral blood. V is TRBV3-1 (or the pseudogene TRBV3-2) and J is TRBJ2-5, with 12 nucleotides matching TRBD2. The clonotype comes from a woman aged 45-65 years with COVID-19, enrolled during active disease. CDR3 protein: CASSQGPSGGARETQYF. Written as DNA, the CDR3 is TGTGCCAGCAGCCAAGGCCCTAGCGGGGGGGCCCGAGAGACCCAGTACTTC.